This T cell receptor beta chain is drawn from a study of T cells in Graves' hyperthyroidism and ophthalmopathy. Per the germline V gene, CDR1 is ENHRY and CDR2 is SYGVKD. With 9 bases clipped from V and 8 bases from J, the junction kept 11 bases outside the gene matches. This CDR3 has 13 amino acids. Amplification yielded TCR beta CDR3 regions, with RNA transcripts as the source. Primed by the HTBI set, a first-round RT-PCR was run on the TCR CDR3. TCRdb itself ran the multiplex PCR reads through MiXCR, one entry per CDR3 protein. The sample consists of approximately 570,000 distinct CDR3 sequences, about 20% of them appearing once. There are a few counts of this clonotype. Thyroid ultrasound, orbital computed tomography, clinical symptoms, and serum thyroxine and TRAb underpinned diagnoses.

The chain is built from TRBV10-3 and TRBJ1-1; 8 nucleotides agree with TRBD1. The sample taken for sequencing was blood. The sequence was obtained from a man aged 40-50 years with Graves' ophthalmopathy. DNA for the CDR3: TGTGCCATTACCTCACAGGGGGGTGCAGAAGCTTTCTTT. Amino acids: CAITSQGGAEAFF.